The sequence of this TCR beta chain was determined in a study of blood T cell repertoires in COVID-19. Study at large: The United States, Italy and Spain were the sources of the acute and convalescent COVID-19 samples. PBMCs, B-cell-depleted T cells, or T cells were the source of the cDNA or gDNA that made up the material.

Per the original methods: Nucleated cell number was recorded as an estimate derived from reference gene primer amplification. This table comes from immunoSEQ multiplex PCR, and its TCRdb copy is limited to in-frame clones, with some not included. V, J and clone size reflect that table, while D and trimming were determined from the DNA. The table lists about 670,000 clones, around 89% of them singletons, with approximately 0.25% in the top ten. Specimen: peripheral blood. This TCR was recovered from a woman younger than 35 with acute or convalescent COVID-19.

The CDR3 loop reads CASSLSPSVGYTF. In nucleotides, the CDR3 is TGTGCCAGCAGCTTAAGCCCGAGCGTTGGCTACACCTTC. This rearrangement joins TRBV7-2 to TRBJ1-2; no clear D. Germline V gives CDR1 SGHTA, CDR2 FQGNSA. CDR3 length: 13 amino acids. The V end was cut by 2 bases, the J end by 7 bases, with 11 bases between.